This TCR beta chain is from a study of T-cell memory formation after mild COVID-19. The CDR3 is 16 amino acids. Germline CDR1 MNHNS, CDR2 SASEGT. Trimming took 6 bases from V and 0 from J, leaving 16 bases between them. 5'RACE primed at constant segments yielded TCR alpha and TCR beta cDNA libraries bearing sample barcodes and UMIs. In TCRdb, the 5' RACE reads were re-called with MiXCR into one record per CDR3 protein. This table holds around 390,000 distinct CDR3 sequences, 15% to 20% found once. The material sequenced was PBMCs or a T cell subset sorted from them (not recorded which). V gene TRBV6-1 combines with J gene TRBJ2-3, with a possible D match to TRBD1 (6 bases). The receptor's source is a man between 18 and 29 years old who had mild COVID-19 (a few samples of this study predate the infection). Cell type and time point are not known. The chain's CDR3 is CASRLNRALSTDTQYF. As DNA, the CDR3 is TGTGCCAGCAGGCTCAACAGGGCCCTGAGCACAGATACGCAGTATTTT.